Listed below are T cell receptor beta chains from one sample, sequenced in a study of CD8+ T cells in alopecia areata. Here immunoSEQ multiplex PCR was the method, and the copy in TCRdb shows in-frame clones only, minus some. The top ten hold about 15% of the sample, which has some 200,000 clones, approximately 59% seen once. The sequencing here drew on CD4+ T cells sorted from blood, taken at week 0. The origin of the receptors is a human donor with alopecia areata. Both conserved end residues are part of each CDR3.

CDR3: CASSLRGNQPQHF
length: 13
V: TRBV5-1
J: TRBJ1-5

CDR3: CAIRRSPNTEAFF
length: 13
V: TRBV10-3
J: TRBJ1-1

CDR3: CASSQDQGGTQETQYF
length: 16
V: TRBV7-9
J: TRBJ2-5

CDR3: CAWSVPGQGANTEAFF
length: 16
V: TRBV30
J: TRBJ1-1

CDR3: CAWSAGTGNHEQYF
length: 14
V: TRBV30
J: TRBJ2-7

CDR3: CASSPGLDSHEQYF
length: 14
V: TRBV7-9
J: TRBJ2-7

CDR3: CAWSRGTPNTEAFF
length: 14
V: TRBV30
J: TRBJ1-1

CDR3: CAWMVGAYNQPQHF
length: 14
V: TRBV30
J: TRBJ1-5

CDR3: CASSETYGYTF
length: 11
V: TRBV25-1
J: TRBJ1-2

CDR3: CRTSPPGHPISGANVLTF
length: 18
V: TRBV29-1
J: TRBJ2-6

CDR3: CAWSSRGNQPQHF
length: 13
V: TRBV30
J: TRBJ1-5

CDR3: CSAGGGVQETQYF
length: 13
V: TRBV29-1
J: TRBJ2-5

CDR3: CAWFDSHSRGNTIYF
length: 15
V: TRBV30
J: TRBJ1-3

CDR3: CASSLGRDQPQHF
length: 13
V: TRBV7-3
J: TRBJ1-5

CDR3: CASSVRHQGGQPQHF
length: 15
V: TRBV6-1
J: TRBJ1-5

CDR3: CATSPGLAGGLTKETQYF
length: 18
V: TRBV15
J: TRBJ2-5

CDR3: CSVSRDSQTDTQYF
length: 14
V: TRBV29-1
J: TRBJ2-3